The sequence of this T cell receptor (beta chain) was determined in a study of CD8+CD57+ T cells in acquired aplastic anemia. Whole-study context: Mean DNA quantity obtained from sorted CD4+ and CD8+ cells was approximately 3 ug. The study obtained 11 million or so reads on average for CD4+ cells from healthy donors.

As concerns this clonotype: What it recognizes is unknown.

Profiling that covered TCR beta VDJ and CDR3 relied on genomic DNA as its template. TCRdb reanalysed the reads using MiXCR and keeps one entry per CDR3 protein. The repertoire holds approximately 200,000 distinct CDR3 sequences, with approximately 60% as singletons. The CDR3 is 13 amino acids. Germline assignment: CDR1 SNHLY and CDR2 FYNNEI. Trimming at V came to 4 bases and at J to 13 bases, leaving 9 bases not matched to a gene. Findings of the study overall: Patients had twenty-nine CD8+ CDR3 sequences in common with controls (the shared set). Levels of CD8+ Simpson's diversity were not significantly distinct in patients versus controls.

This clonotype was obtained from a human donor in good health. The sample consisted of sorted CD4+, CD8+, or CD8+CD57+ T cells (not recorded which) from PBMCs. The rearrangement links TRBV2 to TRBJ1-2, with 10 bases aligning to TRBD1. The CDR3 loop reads CASSGQEGQGLTF. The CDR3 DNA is TGTGCCAGCAGTGGGCAGGAGGGACAGGGGCTCACCTTC. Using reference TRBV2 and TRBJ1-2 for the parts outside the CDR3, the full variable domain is EPEVTQTPSHQVTQMGQEVILRCVPISNHLYFYWYRQILGQKVEFLVSFYNNEISEKSEIFDDQFSVERPDGSNFTLKIRSTKLEDSAMYFCASSGQEGQGLTFGSGTRLTVV.